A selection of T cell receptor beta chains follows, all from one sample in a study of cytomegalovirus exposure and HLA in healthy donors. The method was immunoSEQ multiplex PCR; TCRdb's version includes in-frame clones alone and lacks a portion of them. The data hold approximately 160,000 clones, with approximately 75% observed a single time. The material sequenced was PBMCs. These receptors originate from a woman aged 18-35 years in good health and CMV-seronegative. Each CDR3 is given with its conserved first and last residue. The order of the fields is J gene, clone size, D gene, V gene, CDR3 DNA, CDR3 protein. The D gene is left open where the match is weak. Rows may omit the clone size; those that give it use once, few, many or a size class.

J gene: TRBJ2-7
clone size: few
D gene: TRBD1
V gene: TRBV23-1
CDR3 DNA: TGCGCCAGCAGTCAATTGTACCGGGACAGGGCAAAGCACGAGCAGTACTTC
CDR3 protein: CASSQLYRDRAKHEQYF

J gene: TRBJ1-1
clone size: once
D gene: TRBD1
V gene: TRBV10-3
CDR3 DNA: TGTGCCATCAGTGAAAACCCTCATAGGACAGGGAGTGCGACTGAAGCTTTCTTT
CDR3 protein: CAISENPHRTGSATEAFF

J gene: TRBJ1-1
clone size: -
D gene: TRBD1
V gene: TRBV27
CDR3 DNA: TGTGCCAGCAGTCCGGACAGGGGAGGATCTGAAGCTTTCTTT
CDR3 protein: CASSPDRGGSEAFF

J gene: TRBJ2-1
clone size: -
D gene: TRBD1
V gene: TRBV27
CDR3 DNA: TGTGCCAGCACGGGACAGTACAATGAGCAGTTCTTC
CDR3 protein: CASTGQYNEQFF

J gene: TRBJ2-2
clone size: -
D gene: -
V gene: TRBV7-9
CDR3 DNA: TGTTCCAGCAGCTTAGGGTCCCGGACCGGGGAGCTGTTTTTT
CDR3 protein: CSSSLGSRTGELFF

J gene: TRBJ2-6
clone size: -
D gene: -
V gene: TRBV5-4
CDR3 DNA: TGTGCCAGCACCTCTGCAGGGGCCCCGTCTGGGGCCAACGTCCTGACTTTC
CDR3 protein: CASTSAGAPSGANVLTF

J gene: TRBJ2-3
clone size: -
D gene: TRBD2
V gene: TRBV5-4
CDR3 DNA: TGTGCCAGCAGCTGGGGGGGACTAGCAGCCACAGATACGCAGTATTTT
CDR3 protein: CASSWGGLAATDTQYF

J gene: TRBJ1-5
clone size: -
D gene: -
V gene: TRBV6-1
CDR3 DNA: TGTGCCAGCACGGGACAAACCAATCAGCCCCAGCATTTT
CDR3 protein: CASTGQTNQPQHF

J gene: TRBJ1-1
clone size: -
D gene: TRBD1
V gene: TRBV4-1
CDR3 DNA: TGCGCCAGCAGCCAAGCAACCGACAGGGAAGGCACTGAAGCTTTCTTT
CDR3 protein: CASSQATDREGTEAFF

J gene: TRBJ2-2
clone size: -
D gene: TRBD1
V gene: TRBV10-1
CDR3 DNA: TGCGCCAGCAGCAAAGGACAGGGGGCGGCCACCGGGGAGCTGTTTTTT
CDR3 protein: CASSKGQGAATGELFF

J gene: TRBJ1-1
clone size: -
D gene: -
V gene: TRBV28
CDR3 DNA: TGTGCCAGCAGTTGGGCAGGGATGGGTTTGAAAGCTTTCTTT
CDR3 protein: CASSWAGMGLKAFF

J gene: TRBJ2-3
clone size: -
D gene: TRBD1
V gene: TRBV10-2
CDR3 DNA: TGCGCCAGCAGTGACGACAGGGGGACAGATACGCAGTATTTT
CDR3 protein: CASSDDRGTDTQYF